The 32 T cell receptor beta chains below come from one sample, sequenced in a study of shared clonotypes between healthy human individuals. The protocol was immunoSEQ multiplex PCR, while the TCRdb copy is restricted to in-frame clones and leaves out a portion. This table holds about 1.1 million clones, about 72% found once. What was sequenced was memory CD4+ T cells from PBMCs. Stated subset: CD45RA-negative fraction. The receptor set was obtained from a man between 18 and 35 years old in good health. Some clones in this sample may be carry-over from other donors' samples.

In regard to this clone: Distinct nucleotide sequences in the sample also encode this CDR3. V gene TRBV9 combines with J gene TRBJ2-2, with D unresolved. The CDR3 runs 13 residues. Germline V lookup: CDR1 SGDLS, CDR2 YYNGEE. V lost 0 bases to trimming and J lost 4 bases, with 4 bases between them. DNA for the CDR3: TGTGCCAGCAGCGTAGCAGGCACCGGGGAGCTGTTTTTT. Residues: CASSVAGTGELFF.

This clone was counted many times. V usage is TRBV6-5 and J usage is TRBJ1-5; D possibly corresponds to TRBD1 (5 bases). The CDR3 contains 14 residues. Trimming took 7 bases from V and 4 from J, leaving 14 bases between them. The germline V gene has CDR1 MNHEY and CDR2 SVGAGI. The CDR3 DNA is TGTGCCAGCACTTCTGGGGGGGATAATCAGCCCCAGCATTTT. This sequence encodes CASTSGGDNQPQHF.

CDR3 in DNA: TGTGCCAGCAGCTTAGTACCCCTTGCGGGGTCTAGCACAGATACGCAGTATTTT. It translates to CASSLVPLAGSSTDTQYF. The chain employs TRBV7-2 and TRBJ2-3; TRBD2 might be the D (6 bases). Germline-derived CDR1 and CDR2 are SGHTA and FQGNSA. Trimming removed 1 base from V and 0 bases from J, with 17 bases in between. The CDR3 consists of 18 residues.

This clone was counted a few times. The rearrangement joins TRBV6-5 to TRBJ2-7; the match to TRBD2 covers 12 bases. Germline V gene sequence: CDR1 MNHEY, CDR2 SVGAGI. The CDR3 has 14 residues. V trimming: 7 bases; J trimming: 6 bases; junction bases outside the gene matches: 7. The DNA of the CDR3 is TGTGCCAGCACCTCCGGACTAGCGGGGCGCGAGCAGTACTTC. Translated, it gives CASTSGLAGREQYF.

The rearrangement links TRBV28 to TRBJ2-1, with TRBD2 matching over 7 bases. V shed 7 bases, J shed 8 bases, and the junction held 17 bases outside the gene matches. CDR1 MDHEN and CDR2 SYDVKM come from the germline V gene. This CDR3 spans 16 amino acids. DNA of the CDR3: TGTGCCAGCAAACCAATGGGGCTAGCGGATTCAGATGAGCAGTTCTTC. Translated: CASKPMGLADSDEQFF.

This clone was recorded once. The gene calls are TRBV5-4 and TRBJ2-2; 9 bases match TRBD2. Trimming removed 5 bases from V and 6 bases from J; junction bases left unmatched: 8. The length of the CDR3 is 15 residues. The germline V gene encodes CDR1 SGHNT and CDR2 YYREEE (reference sequence). CDR3 DNA sequence: TGTGCCAGCAGGTACGGACTAGCGCTCGCCGGGGAGCTGTTTTTT. Translating it yields CASRYGLALAGELFF.

The chain joins TRBV27 to TRBJ2-5, with D tentatively TRBD1 (8 bases). Trimming stripped 4 bases from V and 0 bases from J, with 15 bases between. Per germline, CDR1 MNHEY and CDR2 SMNVEV (reference sequence). This CDR3 is 16 amino acids long. CDR3 DNA: TGTGCCAGCAGTTCTCACAGGGGGGGGTACCAAGAGACCCAGTACTTC. Protein sequence: CASSSHRGGYQETQYF.

This clone came up once. The chain has TRBV28 and TRBJ1-5; 8 bases fit TRBD1. Germline V gene sequence: CDR1 MDHEN, CDR2 SYDVKM. After removal of 4 bases from V and 2 bases from J, the junction contained 4 bases not matched to a gene. The CDR3 spans 15 residues. In DNA, the CDR3 is TGTGCCAGCAGTTCGGACAGGGTGGGCAATCAGCCCCAGCATTTT. This translates into CASSSDRVGNQPQHF.

This chain links TRBV9 with TRBJ2-5; a weak D match, TRBD2 (6 bases). Between the trimmed V and J ends, which lost 0 bases and 4 bases, there was a span of 16 bases. This CDR3 region has 16 residues. Germline assignment: CDR1 SGDLS and CDR2 YYNGEE. This chain's CDR3 is CASSVAGGMVVETQYF. In nucleotides, the CDR3 is TGTGCCAGCAGCGTAGCCGGGGGAATGGTCGTAGAGACCCAGTACTTC.

The CDR3 nucleotides read TGTGCCAGCAGCGTAGCCGCCATCTCGGGAGACACCGGGGAGCTGTTTTTT. Translation gives CASSVAAISGDTGELFF. This chain joins TRBV9 and TRBJ2-2, with a possible D match to TRBD2 (6 bases). The CDR3 loop spans 17 amino acids. Trimming took off 0 bases at V and 3 bases at J, with 15 bases between the two ends. Germline CDR1 reads SGDLS; CDR2 reads YYNGEE.

The rearrangement uses TRBV13 and TRBJ1-2, with D unclear. Trimming took off 4 bases at V and 7 bases at J, with 13 bases between the two ends. CDR3 length equals 13 residues. CDR1 is PRHDT, CDR2 FYEKMQ, per germline (reference sequence). Here the CDR3 reads CASSSRHLGGYTF. CDR3 bases: TGTGCCAGCAGCTCCAGACATTTAGGTGGCTACACCTTC.

The chain couples TRBV29-1 to TRBJ1-4, with D perhaps TRBD1 (5 bases). This CDR3 comprises 11 residues. Germline V gene lookup returns CDR1 SQVTM and CDR2 ANQGSEA. CDR3 nucleotides: TGCGGGGCGAACCCCGGAGAAAAACTGTTTTTT. This translates into CGANPGEKLFF.

V and J are TRBV25-1 and TRBJ2-7; the D gene is possibly TRBD2 (5 bases). Trimming left V 4 bases short and J 9 bases short, with 13 bases between. The germline CDR1 and CDR2 sequences are MGHDK and SYGVNS. The CDR3 contains 12 residues. The CDR3 DNA reads TGTGCCAGCAGTGCTGCCGAAGGGAGGCAGTACTTC. Its translation is CASSAAEGRQYF.

This chain joins TRBV28 and TRBJ2-3, with 7 bases fitting TRBD2. The CDR3 has 15 residues. The ends lost 8 bases at V and 7 bases at J; junction bases unmatched: 15. In germline, CDR1 is MDHEN, CDR2 SYDVKM. The CDR3 bases are TGTGCCAGCGCCAGGGTTGGCGGGGGAGAGCATACGCAGTATTTT. It translates to CASARVGGGEHTQYF.

The rearrangement joins TRBV5-1 to TRBJ2-5; D not resolved. CDR3 length equals 16 residues. Trimming removed 2 bases from V and 2 bases from J, with 16 bases in between. CDR1 and CDR2 from the germline V gene are SGHRS and YFSETQ. CDR3 sequence: CASSFLSAGRQETQYF. The CDR3 nucleotides are TGCGCCAGCAGCTTTCTTTCGGCCGGGCGGCAAGAGACCCAGTACTTC.

The chain links TRBV4-3 to TRBJ1-4; D remains ambiguous. The CDR3 totals 15 residues. Trimming stripped 1 base from V and 4 bases from J, with 10 bases between. The germline V gene encodes CDR1 LGHNA and CDR2 YSLEER. CDR3 DNA: TGCGCCAGCAGCCAAGTGAGGCAGTTTAATGAAAAACTGTTTTTT. Protein product: CASSQVRQFNEKLFF.

Only a few counts were recorded for this clone. CDR3 loop: CASSSLVGDGSYEQYF. In nucleotides, the CDR3 is TGTGCCAGCAGCTCCTTGGTAGGGGATGGGTCCTACGAGCAGTACTTC. The V and J genes are TRBV7-2 and TRBJ2-7, with D tentatively TRBD1 (5 bases). CDR3 length: 16 residues. Germline V CDR1 and CDR2: SGHTA, FQGNSA. Between the trimmed V and J ends, which lost 4 bases and 1 base, there was a span of 17 bases.

The rearrangement links TRBV5-1 to TRBJ2-1, with TRBD1 identical over 9 bases. CDR3 size: 14 residues. Unmatched junction bases numbered 3, after V lost 0 bases and J lost 8 bases. Germline V CDR1 and CDR2: SGHRS, YFSETQ. The CDR3 DNA sequence: TGCGCCAGCAGCTTGGCCGACAGGGGGGATGAGCAGTTCTTC. This sequence encodes CASSLADRGDEQFF.

The chain recombines TRBV6-5 with TRBJ2-7, with TRBD2 matching 9 bases. The junction had 5 bases not matched to a gene; V was cut back by 0 bases and J by 5 bases. The CDR3 spans 15 residues. Per the germline V gene, CDR1 is MNHEY and CDR2 is SVGAGI. CDR3 nucleotides: TGTGCCAGCAGTTACTCCGGGGTAGCGGGAGACGAGCAGTACTTC. Its translation is CASSYSGVAGDEQYF.

The chain uses TRBV2 and TRBJ2-2; TRBD2 matches 12 bases. V shed 7 bases, J shed 6 bases, and the junction held 6 bases outside the gene matches. Germline loops: CDR1 SNHLY, CDR2 FYNNEI. This CDR3 comprises 15 residues. CDR3 DNA sequence: TGTGCCAGCACCAAGACTAGCGGGAGTCCCGGGGAGCTGTTTTTT. This gives the protein CASTKTSGSPGELFF.

The chain has TRBV29-1 and TRBJ2-2, with D tentatively TRBD1 (5 bases). The germline V gene encodes CDR1 SQVTM and CDR2 ANQGSEA. This CDR3 comprises 13 residues. V lost 2 bases, J lost 7 bases, and 11 bases lay in between. CDR3 sequence: CSVERGNDGELFF. CDR3 DNA sequence: TGCAGCGTTGAAAGGGGCAACGACGGGGAGCTGTTTTTT.

For the CDR3, the DNA is TGTGCCAGCAGTCCTCGGACTAGCATCCACGAGCAGTACTTC. It codes for CASSPRTSIHEQYF. The chain is built from TRBV2 and TRBJ2-7; 8 bases agree with TRBD2. After removal of 5 bases from V and 5 bases from J, the junction contained 8 bases not matched to a gene. Looked up from germline, CDR1 is SNHLY and CDR2 is FYNNEI. The CDR3 consists of 14 residues. The complete variable domain, with remaining parts taken from reference TRBV2 and TRBJ2-7, reads EPEVTQTPSHQVTQMGQEVILRCVPISNHLYFYWYRQILGQKVEFLVSFYNNEISEKSEIFDDQFSVERPDGSNFTLKIRSTKLEDSAMYFCASSPRTSIHEQYFGPGTRLTVT.

This rearrangement joins TRBV5-5 to TRBJ2-3; TRBD2 matches 9 bases. The CDR3 length is 15 residues. Germline lookup yields CDR1 SGHKS and CDR2 YYEKEE (reference sequence). J gave up 7 bases and V 2 bases, and 8 bases lay outside the gene matches. Here the CDR3 DNA reads TGTGCCAGCAGCTTAAGTAGCGGGAGTCCCCATACGCAGTATTTT. Translation: CASSLSSGSPHTQYF.

This clone was detected only a few times. The rearrangement joins TRBV6-6 to TRBJ1-4; D possibly corresponds to TRBD1 (5 bases). CDR1 MNHNY and CDR2 SVGAGI come from the germline V gene (reference sequence). V shed 5 bases and J shed 3 bases, with 10 bases lying between them. This CDR3 region has 14 residues. The DNA for the CDR3 is TGTGCCAGCAGTCATTTGGGGGCTAATGAAAAACTGTTTTTT. Its protein is CASSHLGANEKLFF.

Concerning this clone itself: Other DNA sequences in this specimen translate into the identical CDR3. V usage is TRBV6-1 and J usage is TRBJ2-7; 11 nucleotides align to TRBD1. This CDR3 comprises 13 residues. Unmatched junction bases numbered 1, after V lost 8 bases and J lost 1 base. Germline V gene sequence: CDR1 MNHNS, CDR2 SASEGT. The chain's CDR3 is CASRDRGSYEQYF. DNA of the CDR3: TGTGCCAGCCGGGACAGGGGGTCCTACGAGCAGTACTTC.

This chain connects TRBV30 to TRBJ1-6; no clear D gene. CDR1 GTSNPN and CDR2 SVGIG come from the germline V gene (reference sequence). Trimming shortened V by 2 bases and J by 7 bases, and 9 bases separated the two germline ends. This CDR3 has 13 amino acids. Here the CDR3 DNA reads TGTGCCTGGAGTCAGACAAGCAATTCACCCCTCCACTTT. This sequence encodes CAWSQTSNSPLHF.

The chain couples TRBV7-8 to TRBJ1-5; D remains ambiguous. V was clipped by 0 bases and J by 5 bases, with 8 bases between them. The CDR3 length is 14 residues. The germline gives CDR1 SGHVS, CDR2 FQNEAQ. The CDR3 DNA sequence: TGTGCCAGCAGCTTAGCTGAGTTGGATCAGCCCCAGCATTTT. Its protein is CASSLAELDQPQHF.

The J gene is TRBJ2-7, the V gene TRBV18, with a possible D match to TRBD1 (5 bases). Germline CDR1 and CDR2: KGHSH and LQKENI. V dropped 2 bases and J dropped 3 bases, with 11 bases sitting between them. The CDR3 spans 14 residues. This chain's CDR3 is CASSPIPDNYEQYF. As DNA, the CDR3 is TGTGCCAGCTCACCAATCCCGGACAACTACGAGCAGTACTTC.

V is TRBV28 and J is TRBJ1-1; D is possibly TRBD1 (5 bases). Trimming stripped 10 bases from V and 0 bases from J, with 21 bases between. Germline CDR1 is MDHEN and CDR2 is SYDVKM. The CDR3 runs 16 residues. CDR3 amino acids: CAISVYRQTLNTEAFF. Written as DNA, the CDR3 is TGTGCCATTTCAGTATATCGACAGACCTTGAACACTGAAGCTTTCTTT.

This rearrangement joins TRBV7-9 to TRBJ1-3; D unresolved. The CDR3 loop spans 16 amino acids. Germline loops: CDR1 SEHNR, CDR2 FQNEAQ (reference sequence). V dropped 3 bases and J dropped 0 bases, with 12 bases sitting between them. The CDR3 here is CASSFLYENSGNTIYF. As DNA, the CDR3 is TGTGCCAGCAGCTTCCTATATGAGAACTCTGGAAACACCATATATTTT.

This clone was seen more than once but under ten times. The chain employs TRBV5-5 and TRBJ2-2; 7 bases line up with TRBD1. Germline loops: CDR1 SGHKS, CDR2 YYEKEE (reference sequence). This CDR3 is 15 amino acids long. Trimming took 4 bases from V and 4 from J; bases not matched to a gene: 7. The CDR3 spells CASSLTGTRTGELFF. CDR3 bases: TGTGCCAGCAGCCTGACAGGGACACGCACCGGGGAGCTGTTTTTT.

The chain links TRBV7-2 to TRBJ2-3; 11 nucleotides line up with TRBD2. CDR3 length equals 15 residues. The trim removed 6 bases at V and 4 bases at J, leaving 6 bases unmatched. CDR1 and CDR2 from the germline V gene are SGHTA and FQGNSA. The DNA for the CDR3 is TGTGCCAGCAGAAGGATAGCGGGGGGGGCAGATACGCAGTATTTT. This codes for CASRRIAGGADTQYF.